This T cell receptor beta chain was retrieved from a study of sequential checkpoint blockade in melanoma. Study context: Both treatment sequences were followed by maintenance nivolumab.

This CDR3 is 20 amino acids long. The trim removed 0 bases at V and 5 bases at J, leaving 15 bases unmatched. CDR1 PRHDT and CDR2 FYEKMQ come from the germline V gene (reference sequence). Treatment here: randomized to nivolumab then ipilimumab (arm A) or the reverse (arm B). None of the patients previously received DNA-damaging chemotherapy. This table comes from immunoSEQ multiplex PCR, and its TCRdb copy is limited to in-frame clones, with some not included. The sample lists approximately 10,000 clones, approximately 80% occurring once. This chain links TRBV13 with TRBJ2-3; 12 positions match TRBD2. The receptor was isolated from a human donor with melanoma. The specimen was CD8+ T cells sorted from blood (inferred from file names), collected from a patient given nivolumab and ipilimumab in sequence. In DNA form, the CDR3 reads TGTGCCAGCAGCTTAGGTTCTCTAGGACTAGCGGGGCCCCCAAAAGATACGCAGTATTTT. Its translation is CASSLGSLGLAGPPKDTQYF. The full variable domain, completed using reference TRBV13 and TRBJ2-3, is AAGVIQSPRHLIKEKRETATLKCYPIPRHDTVYWYQQGPGQDPQFLISFYEKMQSDKGSIPDRFSAQQFSDYHSELNMSSLELGDSALYFCASSLGSLGLAGPPKDTQYFGPGTRLTVL.